This entry is about one T cell receptor (beta chain). Its antigen is not identified. The sample comes from a study of shared clonotypes between healthy human individuals. Study summary: Three CD4 naive, three CD4 memory, two CD8 naive and one CD8 memory plate were used per donor. Study-level points and caveats: Clonotypes which were not shared had lower generation probabilities than clonotypes that all four donors shared.

Method: immunoSEQ multiplex PCR; TCRdb's copy keeps in-frame clones and lacks some. This table holds around 2,000,000 clones, 85% to 95% found once. The germline V gene encodes CDR1 MDHEN and CDR2 SYDVKM. The ends lost 7 bases at V and 2 bases at J; junction bases unmatched: 5. The CDR3 is made up of 15 amino acids. CD45RA-negative memory and CD45RA+ naive subsets were split from the CD4+ cells. Sequencing used naive CD4+ T cells sorted from blood. Subset described: CD45RA+ positively selected. This chain joins TRBV28 and TRBJ2-3; 11 nucleotides line up with TRBD2. The sequence came from a man aged 18 to 29 in good health. The CDR3 DNA reads TGTGCCAGCACTCCGGGACTAGCGGACACAGATACGCAGTATTTT. Amino acids: CASTPGLADTDTQYF.